One and the same sample provided the 23 T cell receptor beta chains below, sequenced in a study of OX40 agonist ivuxolimab in advanced cancers. Data came from immunoSEQ multiplex PCR; TCRdb stores just in-frame clones and leaves some out. The profile shows roughly 130,000 clones, 93% of them singletons. The sample consisted of CD4+ or CD8+ T cells sorted from blood, taken in a trial of the OX40 agonist ivuxolimab. These receptors all stem from an adult with an advanced solid tumor such as melanoma, head and neck, liver or kidney cancer.

The chain joins TRBV6-6 to TRBJ1-6; the D is unclear. This CDR3 is built from 14 residues. V was trimmed by 5 bases and J by 7 bases, leaving 12 bases between them. Germline lookup yields CDR1 MNHNY and CDR2 SVGAGI (reference sequence). Written as DNA, the CDR3 is TGTGCCAGCAGTCCACCGGGAGGCAATTCACCCCTCCACTTT. Amino acids: CASSPPGGNSPLHF.

This clone occurred once. The chain carries TRBV5-1 and TRBJ2-4; 8 bases agree with TRBD1. The CDR3 runs 14 residues. J lost 15 bases, V lost 4 bases, and 15 bases had no gene match. Germline CDR1 is SGHRS and CDR2 is YFSETQ. The CDR3 DNA reads TGCGCCAGCAGCGCCGGACAGGGTGGAACCATATGGTACTTC. This gives the protein CASSAGQGGTIWYF.

This chain connects TRBV27 to TRBJ1-4; no clear D. Germline lookup yields CDR1 MNHEY and CDR2 SMNVEV (reference sequence). V was cut by 0 bases and J by 6 bases, with 17 bases left in between. The CDR3 extends over 17 amino acids. The DNA of the CDR3 is TGTGCCAGCAGTTTATCTCTACTCTGGGAGAGATATGAAAAACTGTTTTTT. It codes for CASSLSLLWERYEKLFF.

The gene calls are TRBV7-2 and TRBJ1-1, with D hard to call. Trimming took 5 bases from V and 4 from J, leaving 11 bases between them. CDR3 length equals 13 residues. Germline CDR1 SGHTA, CDR2 FQGNSA. CDR3 residues: CASSLDRGTEAFF. CDR3 nucleotide sequence: TGTGCCAGCAGCCTCGACCGAGGCACTGAAGCTTTCTTT. Complete variable domain (other parts from reference TRBV7-2 and TRBJ1-1): GAGVSQSPSNKVTEKGKDVELRCDPISGHTALYWYRQSLGQGLEFLIYFQGNSAPDKSGLPSDRFSAERTGGSVSTLTIQRTQQEDSAVYLCASSLDRGTEAFFGQGTRLTVV.

About this clone itself: The same CDR3 also results from other DNA sequences found in this sample. The chain uses TRBV18 and TRBJ1-1; no clear D gene. The germline gives CDR1 KGHSH, CDR2 LQKENI. The CDR3 spans 13 residues. Trimming took 3 bases from V and 1 from J, leaving 6 bases between them. DNA for the CDR3: TGTGCCAGCTCACCGAGCGGGAACACTGAAGCTTTCTTT. Its translation: CASSPSGNTEAFF.

The V and J genes are TRBV28 and TRBJ2-1, with a tentative D call TRBD2 (6 bases). The CDR3 loop spans 16 amino acids. Between the trimmed V and J ends, which lost 6 bases and 1 base, there was a span of 16 bases. Germline V gene sequence: CDR1 MDHEN, CDR2 SYDVKM. The CDR3 nucleotides are TGTGCCAGCAGGCCTCCTAGCGCGATTTCCTACAATGAGCAGTTCTTC. It encodes CASRPPSAISYNEQFF.

This rearrangement joins TRBV27 to TRBJ2-7; D is possibly TRBD1 (5 bases). Germline V gives CDR1 MNHEY, CDR2 SMNVEV (reference sequence). The ends were cut back, 7 bases at V and 3 bases at J, with 19 bases in the middle. This CDR3 has 15 amino acids. CDR3 amino acids: CASISKGAGHYEQYF. For the CDR3, the DNA is TGTGCCAGCATCTCTAAAGGGGCAGGGCACTACGAGCAGTACTTC.

J is TRBJ2-1 and V is TRBV7-7; no firm D call. The germline V gene encodes CDR1 SSHAT and CDR2 FNYEAQ (reference sequence). V lost 0 bases, J lost 10 bases, and 22 bases lay in between. The CDR3 contains 17 residues. The CDR3 here is CASSLALGAKGRNEQFF. CDR3 sequence (DNA): TGTGCCAGCAGCTTAGCCCTCGGAGCGAAGGGCCGGAACGAGCAGTTCTTC. Using reference TRBV7-7 and TRBJ2-1 for the parts outside the CDR3, the full variable domain is GAGVSQSPRYKVTKRGQDVTLRCDPISSHATLYWYQQALGQGPEFLTYFNYEAQPDKSGLPSDRFSAERPEGSISTLTIQRTEQRDSAMYRCASSLALGAKGRNEQFFGPGTRLTVL.

The V gene is TRBV7-2, the J gene TRBJ1-2; D is ambiguous. V was clipped by 4 bases and J by 5 bases, with 11 bases between them. Germline CDR1 and CDR2: SGHTA and FQGNSA. The CDR3 consists of 13 residues. CDR3 amino acids: CASSSTTTYGYTF. The CDR3 coding sequence is TGTGCCAGCAGCTCAACCACAACGTATGGCTACACCTTC.

The rearrangement uses TRBV10-3 and TRBJ2-5, with unresolved D. With 0 bases removed from V and 3 bases from J, the gap between germline ends came to 8 bases. Germline values: CDR1 ENHRY, CDR2 SYGVKD. The CDR3 is made up of 14 amino acids. This CDR3 is CAISESAQKETQYF. Written as DNA, the CDR3 is TGTGCCATCAGTGAGTCTGCGCAAAAAGAGACCCAGTACTTC.

The chain uses TRBV11-2 and TRBJ1-2; 12 positions agree with TRBD1. The germline V gene has CDR1 SGHAT and CDR2 FQNNGV. The CDR3 is 16 amino acids. Germline trimming cut 1 base from V and 6 bases from J; bases unmatched to any gene: 6. In DNA form, the CDR3 reads TGTGCCAGCAGCTTAGCAAGGGGGACAGGGGGCCATGGCTACACCTTC. Translation: CASSLARGTGGHGYTF.

This chain uses TRBV11-1 with TRBJ1-4, with TRBD1 matching over 8 bases. Germline CDR1 is SGHAT and CDR2 is FQDESV (reference sequence). J was trimmed by 8 bases and V by 5 bases; bases with no gene match: 4. CDR3 length equals 13 residues. CDR3 loop: CASSSRQGEKLFF. CDR3 bases: TGTGCCAGCAGCAGCAGACAGGGGGAAAAACTGTTTTTT.

A single count supports this clone. The chain employs TRBV4-2 and TRBJ2-4, with 8 bases that match TRBD2. Germline V gene data show CDR1 as LGHNA and CDR2 as YNFKEQ. This CDR3 is 17 amino acids long. J was trimmed by 5 bases and V by 0 bases; bases with no gene match: 9. The CDR3 loop reads CASSQDGNGGVENIQYF. The CDR3 nucleotides are TGTGCCAGCAGCCAAGATGGAAACGGGGGGGTGGAAAACATTCAGTACTTC.

The V call is TRBV6-1, the J call TRBJ2-7; TRBD1 might be the D (6 bases). The germline CDR1 and CDR2 sequences are MNHNS and SASEGT. This CDR3 is built from 15 residues. The V and J ends lost 5 bases and 0 bases respectively, with 14 bases between them. CDR3 sequence reads: CASSWSQGLSYEQYF. The CDR3 DNA follows: TGTGCCAGCAGTTGGTCCCAGGGGCTCTCCTACGAGCAGTACTTC.

The chain couples TRBV7-3 to TRBJ2-1, with 9 nucleotides matching TRBD2. The CDR3 length is 16 residues. V lost 7 bases, J lost 8 bases, and 15 bases stayed unmatched. Germline CDR1 reads SGHTA; CDR2 reads FQGTGA. The CDR3 nucleotides are TGTGCCAGCACCCACTTGCGCGGGGGGGGCCTCGATGAGCAGTTCTTC. This translates into CASTHLRGGGLDEQFF.

The rearrangement links TRBV5-1 to TRBJ1-2; 7 bases are shared with TRBD1. V trimming: 4 bases; J trimming: 10 bases; junction bases outside the gene matches: 13. This CDR3 contains 14 residues. From germline, CDR1 is SGHRS and CDR2 YFSETQ. This CDR3 reads CASSADRAITDYTF. The DNA of the CDR3 is TGCGCCAGCAGCGCCGACAGGGCGATTACAGACTACACCTTC.

V is TRBV4-1 and J is TRBJ1-4; 10 bases are shared with TRBD1. V lost 0 bases to trimming and J lost 3 bases; unmatched junction nucleotides: 1. This CDR3 region has 16 residues. Germline V gene sequence: CDR1 MGHRA, CDR2 YSYEKL. This CDR3 reads CASSQDGTGANEKLFF. As DNA, the CDR3 is TGCGCCAGCAGCCAAGACGGGACAGGGGCTAATGAAAAACTGTTTTTT.

A note on this clone: Without the conserved terminal phenylalanine or tryptophan, this CDR3 likely stems from a read error. Because the CDR3's place on the DNA is in doubt, the DNA is left out and the CDR3 is given as listed by TCRdb. This CDR3 is CASSIRRVEN. This chain uses TRBV19 with TRBJ1-5. Both ends counted, the CDR3 spans 10 residues. Germline V gene sequence: CDR1 LNHDA, CDR2 SQIVND (reference sequence).

V gene TRBV5-1 combines with J gene TRBJ2-7; D remains unclear. The CDR3 runs 14 residues. V lost 0 bases and J lost 2, with 9 bases in between. Looked up from germline, CDR1 is SGHRS and CDR2 is YFSETQ. The CDR3, as DNA: TGCGCCAGCAGCTTGGAGGCCACTCCCTACGAGCAGTACTTC. Translated: CASSLEATPYEQYF.

The sample holds a few counts of this clone. This chain links TRBV28 with TRBJ1-6; a possible D gene is TRBD1 (5 bases). CDR3 size: 13 residues. Germline CDR1 MDHEN, CDR2 SYDVKM. The germline V and J ends were trimmed by 6 bases and 13 bases, with 16 bases remaining between them. The chain's CDR3 is CASRAGRRRPLHF. The CDR3 nucleotides read TGTGCCAGCAGGGCAGGGCGTAGGCGGCCCCTCCACTTT.

This chain uses TRBV5-4 with TRBJ2-7, with D possibly matching TRBD1 (6 bases). V was shortened by 0 bases and J by 3 bases, with 10 bases between the two germline ends. The CDR3 spans 14 residues. Per the germline V gene, CDR1 is SGHNT and CDR2 is YYREEE (reference sequence). The CDR3 nucleotides read TGTGCCAGCAGCTTGGGACAGGCGTTCTACGAGCAGTACTTC. It codes for CASSLGQAFYEQYF.

The chain links TRBV7-2 to TRBJ1-2, with 8 bases identical to TRBD1. The CDR3 is 15 amino acids. Germline lookup yields CDR1 SGHTA and CDR2 FQGNSA. Losses at the gene ends were 5 bases for V and 2 bases for J; bases not matched to a gene: 7. In nucleotides, the CDR3 is TGTGCCAGCAGCGCACACAGGGGGGTAAACTATGGCTACACCTTC. Translating gives CASSAHRGVNYGYTF. Full variable domain (rest looked up from reference TRBV7-2 and TRBJ1-2): GAGVSQSPSNKVTEKGKDVELRCDPISGHTALYWYRQSLGQGLEFLIYFQGNSAPDKSGLPSDRFSAERTGGSVSTLTIQRTQQEDSAVYLCASSAHRGVNYGYTFGSGTRLTVV.

The rearrangement joins TRBV7-8 to TRBJ2-2; 7 bases map to TRBD1. The germline V gene encodes CDR1 SGHVS and CDR2 FQNEAQ. The junction had 5 bases not matched to a gene; V was cut back by 4 bases and J by 3 bases. There are 15 residues in the CDR3. CDR3 sequence: CASSSNRGYTGELFF. Here the CDR3 DNA reads TGTGCCAGCAGCTCAAACAGGGGTTACACCGGGGAGCTGTTTTTT.